This TCR beta chain was profiled in a study of cytomegalovirus exposure and HLA in healthy donors. Study at large: Previous work identified roughly 120 million unique TCR beta sequences from about 200 million T cells. Study-wide results and limits: Reports showed the classifier diagnosing cytomegalovirus status with high specificity and sensitivity.

CDR1 and CDR2 (germline): SQVTM, ANQGSEA. The CDR3 is 13 residues long. With 60 Vbeta and 13 Jbeta primers, the PCR was carried out. The repertoire was sequenced with immunoSEQ multiplex PCR; TCRdb's copy has only in-frame clones and lacks some. In the table there are around 150,000 clones, 79% of which are singletons. Worth noting for this clone: Its antigen is not known.

There were likely unrecorded immune exposures, though donors were nominally healthy when sampled. The clonotype was recovered from a human donor in good health. What was sequenced was PBMCs. The chain combines TRBV29-1 with TRBJ2-3, with D possibly being TRBD2 (6 bases). The CDR3 bases are TGCACCGTCGGGACTCCGGGTACAGATACGCAGTATTTT. It encodes CTVGTPGTDTQYF.